This TCR beta chain was captured by sequencing in a study of vaccination and CD4 T cells after COVID-19. At the level of the study: Six males and four females constituted the convalescent cohort, two of whom were Hispanic. A CEFX pool, an HIV-1 Nef pool, or no peptide went to control cultures. Overlapping spike peptides of SARS-CoV-2, HCoV-NL63, HCoV-OC43 and HCoV-229E stimulated the cells.

Cultured CD4+ T-cell DNA underwent Oncomine TCR Beta short-read sequencing. TCRdb called the PCR reads again in MiXCR, with one record for every CDR3 protein. The table records fewer than 9,000 distinct CDR3 sequences, 35% to 45% of them present only once. Treatment denoted: roughly 11-day PBMC culture with coronavirus spike peptide pools or control peptides (ViraFEST assay). The unexposed donor's CD4+ T cells were collected before the COVID-19 pandemic (2011-2018). As concerns this clonotype: As yet, its antigen is unknown.

CDR1 MNHNS and CDR2 SASEGT come from the germline V gene. After removal of 6 bases from V and 9 bases from J, the junction contained 7 bases not matched to a gene. This CDR3 is 14 amino acids long. The chain is built from TRBV6-1 and TRBJ1-6; TRBD1 matches 8 bases. This sequence originates from a human donor in good health. Sequencing input: CD4+ T cells from blood, cultured in vitro. The CDR3 spells CASSAPGGSSPLHF. For the CDR3, the DNA is TGTGCCAGCAGCGCCCCAGGGGGCAGTTCACCCCTCCACTTT.